This is a list of T cell receptor beta chains from one sample in a study of breast tumors, draining lymph nodes, adjacent tissues. TCRdb reprocessed the multiplex PCR reads with MiXCR, giving one entry per CDR3 protein. The table lists about 200,000 distinct CDR3 sequences, about 32% of them singletons, with 4.3% in the top ten. What was sequenced was axillary lymph node tissue. Source of these receptors: a female donor with breast cancer. Some clones in this sample may be carry-over from other donors' samples. Each CDR3 is given without its conserved first and last residue.

CDR3	V	J
ARGGTNEKLF	TRBV19	TRBJ1-4
ASSLEGRDSPLH	TRBV5-1	TRBJ1-6
SVEDVTEQYFGLCSGANVLT	TRBV29-1	TRBJ2-6
SGGTGGYEQY	TRBV29-1	TRBJ2-7
ASRGTSSREQF	TRBV6-2/TRBV6-3	TRBJ2-1
AISESMYGGETQY	TRBV10-3	TRBJ2-5
ASSFSQAQETQY	TRBV28	TRBJ2-5
ASRCVPGQGCEQY	TRBV11-3	TRBJ2-7
ASSTGTTEF	TRBV5-6	TRBJ2-1
ASSCSGRGFFETQY	TRBV12-3/TRBV12-4	TRBJ2-5
ASSSRGTGANVLT	TRBV12-3/TRBV12-4	TRBJ2-6
ASSPTGFQY	TRBV27	TRBJ2-5